The clone carrying this T cell receptor beta chain was picked up many times. Its antigen is not identified. This sample was included in a study of CD8 T cells in ankylosing spondylitis. The germline V and J ends were trimmed by 0 bases and 4 bases, with 12 bases remaining between them. This CDR3 contains 15 residues. Germline values: CDR1 SGHRS, CDR2 YFSETQ. Each CDR3 protein gets one entry after TCRdb re-called the 5' RACE reads with MiXCR. The sample carries about 320,000 distinct CDR3 sequences, 9.5% to 13% recorded once. The study, taken as a whole, reports: Within ankylosing spondylitis blood, a TCR beta motif made up of under 10 highly homologous variants appeared to be characteristic.

This chain connects TRBV5-1 to TRBJ2-3, with D possibly matching TRBD1 (6 bases). This receptor was taken from a female donor with ankylosing spondylitis or in good health (not recorded which). Sequenced material: blood, either unsorted or a sorted T cell fraction (not recorded which). The DNA of the CDR3 is TGCGCCAGCAGCTTGGGAACCCGACAGGCAGATACGCAGTATTTT. Protein sequence: CASSLGTRQADTQYF.